The clone carrying this T cell receptor (beta chain) was seen more than once but under ten times. The antigen is unknown. This entry is derived from a study of post-analysis software for immune sequencing data. Study-wide background: Multiple sclerosis in the patients followed relapsing-remitting, secondary progressive and progressive-relapsing courses.

Study-wide findings and caveats: Multiple sclerosis patients had significantly lower normalized Chao1 diversity than controls.

The TCR beta cDNA libraries carried unique molecular identifiers. MiXCR, run by TCRdb on the PCR reads, gives a single entry per CDR3 protein. The sample holds some 890,000 distinct CDR3 sequences, roughly 58% seen once. The material sequenced was blood. The receptor comes from a girl aged 5-17 years with multiple sclerosis.

The DNA of the CDR3 is TGCGCCAGCACCACATCCCTCGACAGGATGAACACTGAAGCTTTCTTT. Translated, it gives CASTTSLDRMNTEAFF. The J gene is TRBJ1-1, the V gene TRBV4-1, with D perhaps matching TRBD1 (6 bases). From germline, CDR1 is MGHRA and CDR2 YSYEKL. Trimming stripped 7 bases from V and 0 bases from J, with 18 bases between. CDR3 size: 16 residues.